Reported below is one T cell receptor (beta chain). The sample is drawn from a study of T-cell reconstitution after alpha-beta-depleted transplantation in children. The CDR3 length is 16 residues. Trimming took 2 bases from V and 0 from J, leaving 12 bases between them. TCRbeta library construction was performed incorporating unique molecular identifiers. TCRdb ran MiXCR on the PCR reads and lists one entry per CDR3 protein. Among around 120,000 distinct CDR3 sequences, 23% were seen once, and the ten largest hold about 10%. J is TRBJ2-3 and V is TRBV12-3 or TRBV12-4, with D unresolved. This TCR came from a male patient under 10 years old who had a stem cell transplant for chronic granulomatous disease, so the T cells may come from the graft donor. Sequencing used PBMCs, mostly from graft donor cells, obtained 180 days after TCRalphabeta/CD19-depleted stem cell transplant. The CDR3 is CASSLSNHASTDTQYF. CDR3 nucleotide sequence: TGTGCCAGCAGTTTAAGTAACCACGCCAGCACAGATACGCAGTATTTT.